The 10 T cell receptor beta chains given below trace back to one sample, sequenced in a study of T cell clusters in autoimmune cytopenias. Roughly 38,000 genome equivalents of blood DNA were amplified for TRB. Multiplex touch-down PCR amplified TRB using TRB-A and TRB-B pools in one tube. For each CDR3 protein, TCRdb gives one entry from its re-call of the multiplex PCR reads, without DNA. The sample is made up of roughly 11,000 distinct CDR3 sequences, and the top ten hold roughly a quarter of it. A further study also used this sample, focusing on T cell repertoires in aging, cancer and after chemotherapy.

Sequenced sample: peripheral blood. These receptors all come from a human donor in good health.

The gene calls are TRBV5-5 and TRBJ2-1; lacking DNA, the TRBD1 call made by TCRdb goes unchecked. The CDR3 spans 16 residues. CDR1 and CDR2 from the germline V gene are SGHKS and YYEKEE (reference sequence). The CDR3 loop reads CASSSPLARSYNEQFF.

J is TRBJ2-1 and V is TRBV7-9; there is no DNA to check the TCRdb D call of TRBD2. The V gene's germline CDR1 is SEHNR and CDR2 FQNEAQ (reference sequence). The CDR3 runs 15 residues. This chain's CDR3 is CASNPTSGDFYEQFF.

The J gene is TRBJ1-5, the V gene TRBV27; TCRdb's D call of TRBD1 is untestable without DNA. Germline V CDR1 and CDR2: MNHEY, SMNVEV (reference sequence). There are 15 residues in the CDR3. CDR3 residues: CASSQGSGTGQPQHF.

The rearrangement uses TRBV7-6 and TRBJ2-3; TCRdb proposes TRBD1, but this gene call is untestable without DNA. The CDR3 length is 17 residues. Germline CDR1 reads SGHVS; CDR2 reads FNYEAQ. The CDR3 loop is CASSEENPLGRGDTQYF.

The chain combines TRBV6-5 with TRBJ1-1. The V gene's germline CDR1 is MNHEY and CDR2 SVGAGI. The CDR3 totals 13 residues. The CDR3 region is CASSYAVNTEAFF.

J is TRBJ1-5 and V is TRBV19; TCRdb lists TRBD1, though no DNA is available to test this call. The CDR3 consists of 16 residues. Germline V gene sequence: CDR1 LNHDA, CDR2 SQIVND (reference sequence). Here the CDR3 reads CASSPPFGAGNQPQHF.

V gene TRBV6-5 combines with J gene TRBJ1-1; the TCRdb D gene call, TRBD1, has no DNA to confirm it. This CDR3 has 12 residues. CDR1 and CDR2 (germline): MNHEY, SVGAGI. CDR3 sequence: CASRQGNTEAFF.

The chain has TRBV6-6 and TRBJ2-1; the TCRdb D gene call, TRBD2, has no DNA to confirm it. Looked up from germline, CDR1 is MNHNY and CDR2 is SVGAGI (reference sequence). This CDR3 is built from 17 residues. This CDR3 reads CASRGTSGGGAYNEQFF.

This rearrangement joins TRBV10-3 to TRBJ2-5. The germline CDR1 and CDR2 sequences are ENHRY and SYGVKD. The CDR3 loop spans 15 amino acids. This CDR3 reads CAISAEDKVWETQYF.

This clonotype is classed as medium-sized (0.01 to 0.1%) by frequency. The V call is TRBV5-5, the J call TRBJ1-4; without DNA, the TCRdb call of TRBD1 cannot be checked. The CDR3 totals 13 residues. CDR1 and CDR2 from the germline V gene are SGHKS and YYEKEE (reference sequence). This CDR3 reads CASSADSSEKLFF. The full variable domain, in which reference TRBV5-5 and TRBJ1-4 provide the parts outside the CDR3, is DAGVTQSPTHLIKTRGQQVTLRCSPISGHKSVSWYQQVLGQGPQFIFQYYEKEERGRGNFPDRFSARQFPNYSSELNVNALLLGDSALYLCASSADSSEKLFFGSGTQLSVL.